This record looks at one T cell receptor beta chain sequence and its context. There is no known antigen for this receptor. Qualities for individual bases were not recorded, and no much larger clone is one base off. This specimen belongs to a study of shared clonotypes between healthy human individuals (TCRdb year 2020). The study in broad terms: Three men and a couple of women, aged 18 to 49 years, made up the cohort. To increase sequencing depth and limit assay-specific biases, TCR repertoire library preparation and sequencing were carried out by different laboratories using diverse techniques. To estimate repertoire size and how much clonotypes are shared between individuals, the study performed deep sequencing of blood TCR repertoires from about 5 healthy adults. Per donor, three plates each were used for CD4 naive and CD4 memory, two for CD8 naive, and one for CD8 memory. Per donor, leukapheresis produced somewhere between about 0.8 and 9.5 billion PBMCs.

Healthy HIV-negative adults with no recently reported acute infections or vaccinations were included as donors. Only Caucasian adults living in Nashville, Tennessee, USA were represented among the donors. CD8 memory samples were composed of magnetically selected CD45RO+ cells combined with CCR7-negative CD45RA+ effector memory (TemRA) cells. After blood collection by leukapheresis, PBMCs were isolated using Ficoll-Histopaque density gradient centrifugation and then cryopreserved in the vapor phase of liquid nitrogen. Purity and quantity of every magnetically sorted T cell population were checked by analytical flow cytometry. Genomic DNA was isolated from each sorted fraction and quantified by UV absorbance on a Nanodrop 2000c. Using the deep immunoSEQ assay, TCR CDR3 regions were amplified from genomic DNA by multiplex PCR. Genomic DNA extracted from each cell subset was distributed evenly over all wells of several immunoSEQ 96-well plates, and each plate served as one replicate. For sorted subsets, approximately 190 ng of genomic DNA, equivalent to around 30,000 T cell genomes, went into each replicate PCR. Purified libraries were measured with a Qubit 3.0 fluorometer, size-checked on a Bioanalyzer 2100, and measured again with the KAPA Library Quantification kit. A separate single-read 150-cycle Illumina NextSeq 550 flow cell was used to sequence each immunoSEQ 96-well plate. As for how the authors treated the data: Because the immunoSEQ output included only junctional sequences and no quality scores, the filtering could not be the same as the filtering used for full-length reads. To assign V/J genes and CDR3, sequences were annotated using PyIR, a Python wrapper for IgBLAST v1.9, with IMGT germline references. Reads were removed for weak V/J assignments (E-value above 1e-6), missing CDR3, stop codons, out-of-frame junctions, or ambiguous translated residues. V3J clonotypes were defined as sequences sharing an identical inferred V gene, J gene, and CDR3 amino acid sequence. Percentage overlap between repertoires was calculated by dividing the number of shared unique clonotypes by the size of the smaller repertoire. Three approaches were used to assess repertoire richness: RTK rarefaction, the Chao1 estimator, and Recon v2.1 estimates of unobserved clonotypes. OLGA was used to compute generation probabilities for all TCRbeta clonotypes that the gDNA method yielded from four donors. TCRdb took over this immuneACCESS table, retaining in-frame rearrangements with V and J assigned. Such tables are incomplete; in checked studies, under half of the missing clones stem from an unresolved V gene, and the remainder is unexplained. V, J and clone size are taken as reported in that table, and D and trimming were inferred from the DNA itself. A total of more than 550,000 clones appear in this sample, about 90% of them only once. Of the sample, more than 30% is held by the ten largest clones.

The paper as a whole reports these results and caveats: Naive subsets generally had larger estimated clonotype richness than memory subsets did. Because the study included only a small number of donors, the genetic and exposure-history diversity represented was limited. Sampling was restricted to blood, and TCR repertoires in tissue are likely to differ from TCR repertoires in blood. Pairwise subsampling led to the expectation that sequencing depth would affect the degree of clonotype sharing among donors. Compared with non-shared clonotypes, clonotypes shared by all four sorted-subset donors had higher generation probabilities. Even with the large sequencing depth, rarefaction of the sorted-subset datasets indicated that sequencing was incomplete. Approximately 5% of naive CD4, 3% to 4% of naive CD8, approximately 2.2% of memory CD4, and less than 0.45% of memory CD8 clonotypes were shared across several donors.

V was cut back by 3 bases and J by 7 bases, leaving a gap of 13 bases between them. The germline V gene (reference sequence) supplies CDR1 LNHDA and CDR2 SQIVND. The CDR3 starts with the cysteine, ends with the phenylalanine, and has 14 residues. Solely the CDR3 DNA is kept, with 42 bases framed from the first base. This sequence originates from a man between 18 and 29 years old in good health. Some clones in this sample may be carry-over from other donors' samples. Sample: memory CD8+ T cells from PBMCs. Sample cell subset or site, as interpreted from the label and publication: CD45RO+ cells pooled with CCR7-negative TemRA cells. The chain couples TRBV19 to TRBJ1-5; matching of 6 bases hints at TRBD1 as the D gene. The DNA sequence is TGTGCCAGTAGTATTAAGGGGGGCTGGCAGCCCCAGCATTTT. Translation gives CASSIKGGWQPQHF.